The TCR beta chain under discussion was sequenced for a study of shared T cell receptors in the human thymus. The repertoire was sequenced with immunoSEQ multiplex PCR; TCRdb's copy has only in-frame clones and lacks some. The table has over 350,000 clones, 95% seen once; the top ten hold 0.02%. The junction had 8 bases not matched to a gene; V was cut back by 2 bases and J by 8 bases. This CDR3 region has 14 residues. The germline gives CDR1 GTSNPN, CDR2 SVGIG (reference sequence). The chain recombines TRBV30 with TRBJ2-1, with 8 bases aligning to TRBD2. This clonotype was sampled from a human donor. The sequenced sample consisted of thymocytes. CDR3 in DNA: TGTGCCTGGAGTCCAACAGCGACTAGCGATGAGCAGTTCTTC. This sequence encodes CAWSPTATSDEQFF.